This T cell receptor (beta chain) was sequenced during a study of early T cells in non-severe SARS-CoV-2 infection. This clonotype showed up just a few times. Its antigen is not known. Study observations and caveats: VDJdb-based matching was biased toward anti-spike CD8 responses and missed private and CD4 specificities.

MiXCR, run by TCRdb on the 5' RACE reads, gives a single entry per CDR3 protein. The data show about 48,000 distinct CDR3 sequences, with 7% to 8% seen just once and 5.8% held by the top ten. CDR1 is PRHDT, CDR2 FYEKMQ, per germline (reference sequence). The CDR3 is 14 amino acids. V dropped 6 bases and J dropped 0 bases, with 8 bases sitting between them. This sequence was found in an adult who was a healthcare worker with PCR-confirmed SARS-CoV-2 infection or an uninfected control (not recorded which). The sequenced sample consisted of whole blood. V usage is TRBV13 and J usage is TRBJ1-4; D is undetermined. Here the CDR3 reads CASRRSATNEKLFF. DNA of the CDR3: TGTGCCAGCAGACGGAGTGCAACTAATGAAAAACTGTTTTTT.